This T cell receptor beta chain was sequenced during a study of beta chain features in type 1 diabetes listed by TCRdb under 2018. For the wider study: Mean age, gender distribution, total cell number and subset yield did not differ between patients and healthy donors. Across all samples, fewer than 110,000,000 sorted cells were examined, and cell number per subset correlated strongly with RNA yield. The study compared TCRB repertoires of sorted circulating CD4+ T cell subsets between recently diagnosed type 1 diabetes patients and matched healthy donors. Whereas all 30 or so donors provided naive and central memory subsets, regulatory and stem cell-like memory subsets were isolated from just 8 patients and about eight healthy donors.

All of the isolated RNA was reverse transcribed with the High Capacity cDNA Reverse Transcription Kit, so expressed TCRB transcripts were sequenced. Naive, central memory and regulatory T cell samples underwent deep immunoSEQ sequencing, averaging about 3.3 million total reads per sample. Sorted cells were lysed in RLT buffer, and RNA was extracted using DNase-treated RNeasy Micro or Mini kits according to cell number. To prevent cross-contamination, each cell subset was processed individually, whereas patient and healthy donor samples were processed jointly. TCRB sequences were amplified from cDNA with the immunoSEQ multiplex PCR, producing 87-bp fragments spanning the CDR3 region. Sequencing of the amplicons was performed on the Illumina HiSeq platform. Processing in the source paper ran as follows. Synthetic template baselines were used to correct PCR bias computationally, reads within Hamming distance 2 were collapsed together, and singletons that could not be merged were discarded. By aligning reads against IMGT, V, D and J genes, CDR3 length, and insertions or deletions at six rearrangement sites were assigned. Within each subset, clonotype counts were normalized to sorted cell number, and only after that were true diversity and Gini coefficients computed with the tcR R package. The overlap coefficient, calculated on TCRB nucleotide sequences, was used to measure repertoire sharing. Out-of-frame TCRB sequences from naive cells were analyzed to stand in for the pre-selection repertoire. In its TCRdb copy, this immuneACCESS table keeps in-frame sequences only and misses some clones. Where compared with another copy, unresolved V genes explain less than half of these, and the others have no known cause. The DNA gave D and trimming, while V, J and clone size come from that table. The sample has hundreds of thousands of clones on record, roughly 13% of them singletons. Together, the top ten hold 0.022% of the sample.

The paper's findings and limits, for the study overall: Because cDNA rather than genomic DNA was sequenced, highly expressing activated cells could have been over-represented, although no difference in activation and CD3 levels was found between groups. Type 1 diabetes patients showed a moderate but significant shortening of TCRB CDR3 length in all four CD4+ subsets. HLA sub-analyses involved small numbers of individuals, so any influence of HLA type on TCRB rearrangement remained unresolved. PCR may preferentially amplify shorter templates, but because patient and control samples were amplified and corrected together, any resulting skew would affect both groups equally. At VDJ recombination sites, patients with type 1 diabetes made fewer insertions and deleted more nucleotides, a pattern implying thymic rearrangement abnormalities. The naive, central memory and regulatory TCRB repertoires appeared to resemble one another more closely among patients than among healthy donors.

A single peripheral blood draw of around 100 mL on average was collected from each donor into heparinised tubes. A BD FACSAria II and a panel including CD45RO, CCR7, CD25, CD127, CD95 and CD27 were used to sort naive, central memory, regulatory and stem cell-like memory CD4+ T cells. All sorted populations exceeded 95% purity. PBMCs were isolated immediately by Lymphoprep density gradient centrifugation and stained directly without culture. Samples were stained and sorted in pairs, with one healthy donor and one patient per experiment, so that batch effects were minimized. This clone was counted a few times. The antigen this receptor binds is unknown. Base qualities are missing; no much larger clone stands one base away. The cysteine opens and the phenylalanine closes a CDR3 of 18 amino acids. The read is trimmed to its CDR3 DNA, 54 bases read in frame from base 1. V gives up 1 base and J gives up 5 bases, and the segment between their germline ends measures 20 bases. Sequences SEHNR (CDR1) and FQNEAQ (CDR2) are obtained from the germline V gene (reference sequence).

Sequenced input: naive CD4+ T cells from blood. Taken with the paper, the label for cell subset or site translates to: true naive CD4+ T cells. Rearrangement joined TRBV7-9 to TRBJ1-4, with TRBD1 perhaps the D gene, on 5 matching bases. The receptor's source is a young man with type 1 diabetes. The nucleotide sequence is TGTGCCAGCAGCTTAGTCTGGGCAGGGCGAGGCGGGAATGAAAAACTGTTTTTT. Its protein product is CASSLVWAGRGGNEKLFF.